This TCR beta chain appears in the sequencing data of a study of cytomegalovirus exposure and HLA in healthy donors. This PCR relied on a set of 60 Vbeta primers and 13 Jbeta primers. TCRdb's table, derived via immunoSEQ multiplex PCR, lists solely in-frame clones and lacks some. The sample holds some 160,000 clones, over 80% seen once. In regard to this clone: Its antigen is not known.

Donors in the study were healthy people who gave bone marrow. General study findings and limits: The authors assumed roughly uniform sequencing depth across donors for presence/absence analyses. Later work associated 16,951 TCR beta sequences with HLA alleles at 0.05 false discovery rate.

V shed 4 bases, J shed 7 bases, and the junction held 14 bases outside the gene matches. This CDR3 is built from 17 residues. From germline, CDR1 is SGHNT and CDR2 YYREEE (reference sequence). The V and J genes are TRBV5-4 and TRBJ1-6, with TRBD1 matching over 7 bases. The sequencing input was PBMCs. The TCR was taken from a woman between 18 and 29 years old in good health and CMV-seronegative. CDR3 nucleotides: TGTGCCAGCAGCCACCCCACGACAGGGATGGGCAATTCACCCCTCCACTTT. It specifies CASSHPTTGMGNSPLHF.